This is a list of T cell receptor beta chains from one sample in a study of cytomegalovirus exposure and HLA in healthy donors. Here immunoSEQ multiplex PCR was the method, and the copy in TCRdb shows in-frame clones only, minus some. The data contain 150,000 to 200,000 clones, 80% to 90% of them singletons. The specimen sequenced was PBMCs. These TCRs come from a girl between 5 and 17 years old in good health and CMV-seropositive. Both conserved end residues are part of each CDR3. Part of the rows lack a size; the others show once, few, many or a class for expanded clones.

CASSESGRDEQFF,TRBV6-4,TRBJ2-1,NA
CATSRGGTASYEQYF,TRBV15,TRBJ2-7,NA
CASRIWGQGTDTQYF,TRBV6-5,TRBJ2-3,NA
CASSTSGSDTEAFF,TRBV6-5,TRBJ1-1,NA
CASSGGTGNTIYGYTF,TRBV5-6,TRBJ1-2,NA
CASRQDNEQFF,TRBV10-1,TRBJ2-1,few
CASSDSQANTGELFF,TRBV6-4,TRBJ2-2,NA
CASSSQGGPYEQYF,TRBV19,TRBJ2-7,NA
CASSLVAATNEKLFF,TRBV11-2,TRBJ1-4,NA
CASSLGQNTEAFF,TRBV18,TRBJ1-1,NA
CASSADPEGARTEAFF,TRBV9,TRBJ1-1,NA
CASSLERSSYNEQFF,TRBV5-1,TRBJ2-1,NA
CATSREDRMDQPQHF,TRBV15,TRBJ1-5,few
CASSHHRQDKNGYTF,TRBV4-1,TRBJ1-2,NA
CASSRRDSDNSPLHF,TRBV5-4,TRBJ1-6,NA
CASSLVPLRGRGNTIYF,TRBV7-6,TRBJ1-3,NA
CASSLVGGVQETQYF,TRBV11-2,TRBJ2-5,NA
CASSRRDGPFGGYTF,TRBV11-3,TRBJ1-2,NA
CASSLGPSGGGDTQYF,TRBV7-6,TRBJ2-3,NA
CSAFQGSEAFF,TRBV29-1,TRBJ1-1,NA
CASSLTGGKETQYF,TRBV5-1,TRBJ2-5,NA
CASSTPFAGEINEQFF,TRBV7-8,TRBJ2-1,NA
CASNRDRGLSGNTIYF,TRBV2,TRBJ1-3,NA
CASSPGGFGYTF,TRBV6-1,TRBJ1-2,NA
CASSQGPGQPSWAQHF,TRBV4-2,TRBJ1-5,NA
CASSIWDREHGYTF,TRBV19,TRBJ1-2,NA
CASSLQGWDTGELFF,TRBV6-1,TRBJ2-2,NA
CASSVAPLDMGYEQYF,TRBV9,TRBJ2-7,NA
CASSLRGLAGGPYNEQFF,TRBV11-3,TRBJ2-1,NA
CASSTGLAGGISTDTQYF,TRBV11-2,TRBJ2-3,NA
CASSVDSVLNEQFF,TRBV9,TRBJ2-1,NA
CASSGQASYNSPLHF,TRBV6-1,TRBJ1-6,NA
CASSTGANYGYTF,TRBV27,TRBJ1-2,NA
CASSEDSVSNQPQHF,TRBV2,TRBJ1-5,NA
CAISRDRTNYEQYF,TRBV10-3,TRBJ2-7,NA
CASSMRDGTEAFF,TRBV19,TRBJ1-1,few
CANQRWDSHIQDYNEQFF,TRBV5-4,TRBJ2-1,NA
CASSGHGTANTEAFF,TRBV6-1,TRBJ1-1,NA
CASSVEARGEQFF,TRBV9,TRBJ2-1,NA
CASSLQGAVYGYTF,TRBV28,TRBJ1-2,NA
CASSLEPGDVYEQYF,TRBV7-7,NA,NA
CASSLDIVGARYTEAFF,TRBV7-9,TRBJ1-1,NA
CASRHVDNEQFF,TRBV27,TRBJ2-1,NA
CASSDKRAGHTDTQYF,TRBV7-9,TRBJ2-3,few
CASSGLAGGIYNEQFF,TRBV7-9,TRBJ2-1,NA